The 18 T cell receptor beta chains below all came from one sample that was sequenced in a study of CXCR3-negative and CXCR3-positive naive CD8 T cells. Study results and limitations: Compared with CXCR3-negative naive cells, CXCR3-positive naive cells showed more hydrophobic TRB CDR3s.

These receptors have no identified antigens. The study made its TRB cDNA libraries by 5' RACE, adding UMI labels. TCRdb re-called the 5' RACE reads and gives one entry per CDR3 protein, without DNA. The sample holds about 150,000 distinct CDR3 sequences. The specimen sequenced was naive CXCR3+ CD8+ T cells from blood. Subset noted: CD45RO-CCR7+CD27+CD95- naive CD8+ T cells expressing CXCR3 (TNR3+). These receptor sequences come from a human donor in good health. Some clones in this sample may be carry-over from other donors' samples.

V and J are TRBV18 and TRBJ2-7; TCRdb indicates TRBD1, and absent DNA this call remains unverified. The CDR3 spans 13 residues. Germline lookup yields CDR1 KGHSH and CDR2 LQKENI. The chain's CDR3 is CASSDGAPYEQYF.

The V and J genes are TRBV29-1 and TRBJ2-1; lacking DNA, the TRBD1 call made by TCRdb goes unchecked. The germline V gene has CDR1 SQVTM and CDR2 ANQGSEA. CDR3 length: 13 amino acids. CDR3 residues: CSVRAGAGNEQFF.

The chain is built from TRBV4-1 and TRBJ2-7; the TCRdb D gene call, TRBD1, has no DNA to confirm it. The V gene's germline CDR1 is MGHRA and CDR2 YSYEKL. The CDR3 length is 14 residues. CDR3 in amino acids: CASSPGDSSYEQYF.

CDR3 residues: CASSSSTGGPGLETQYF. The V call is TRBV28, the J call TRBJ2-5; TCRdb proposes TRBD2, but this gene call is untestable without DNA. This CDR3 is built from 17 residues. Germline assignment: CDR1 MDHEN and CDR2 SYDVKM.

The chain joins TRBV6-5 to TRBJ2-5; TCRdb names TRBD2, which stays unverified in the absence of DNA. The CDR3 is made up of 16 amino acids. The germline V gene encodes CDR1 MNHEY and CDR2 SVGAGI. The CDR3 sequence: CASSDRTWTIQETQYF.

This chain uses TRBV29-1 with TRBJ2-7; no DNA is available, so the TRBD1 call from TCRdb remains unchecked. This CDR3 spans 13 amino acids. Germline loops: CDR1 SQVTM, CDR2 ANQGSEA. This CDR3 reads CSVRRESSYEQYF.

The chain employs TRBV5-6 and TRBJ2-7; the D call from TCRdb, TRBD1, cannot be confirmed without DNA. The CDR3 has 16 amino acids. Looked up from germline, CDR1 is SGHDT and CDR2 is YYEEEE. Here the CDR3 reads CASSMEGYWQGSEQYF.

The gene calls are TRBV29-1 and TRBJ2-7; TCRdb outputs TRBD1, but without DNA this stays unchecked. Germline CDR1 is SQVTM and CDR2 is ANQGSEA. The CDR3 is 13 residues long. CDR3 sequence: CSVGETGAYEQYF.

The chain combines TRBV7-3 with TRBJ1-1. The CDR3 has 13 amino acids. CDR1 and CDR2 from the germline V gene are SGHTA and FQGTGA. The CDR3 reads CASSLGTFTEAFF.

The chain couples TRBV7-9 to TRBJ1-1. This CDR3 contains 14 residues. CDR1 and CDR2 (germline): SEHNR, FQNEAQ (reference sequence). The CDR3 loop reads CASSLVPVNTEAFF.

V is TRBV29-1 and J is TRBJ2-3. CDR1 and CDR2 (germline): SQVTM, ANQGSEA. The CDR3 length is 13 residues. This CDR3 is CSVVAQITDTQYF.

CDR3 sequence: CASSSTPGAYEQYF. This rearrangement joins TRBV5-1 to TRBJ2-7; there is no DNA to check the TCRdb D call of TRBD1. The CDR3 is made up of 14 amino acids. Germline loops: CDR1 SGHRS, CDR2 YFSETQ.

The genes are TRBV7-9 and TRBJ2-7; there is no DNA to check the TCRdb D call of TRBD1. There are 16 residues in the CDR3. The germline V gene has CDR1 SEHNR and CDR2 FQNEAQ (reference sequence). The CDR3 here is CASSPAAGTFFYEHYF.

The rearrangement uses TRBV29-1 and TRBJ2-2. This CDR3 comprises 12 residues. Germline V gene sequence: CDR1 SQVTM, CDR2 ANQGSEA. The CDR3 is CSVASGTGELFF.

V is TRBV20-1 and J is TRBJ1-1; the TCRdb call, TRBD1, lacks DNA for checking. Per germline, CDR1 DFQATT and CDR2 SNEGSKA (reference sequence). The CDR3 loop spans 14 amino acids. The CDR3 loop is CSAFPTDSNTEAFF.

The chain is built from TRBV6-2 or TRBV6-3 and TRBJ1-2; TCRdb names TRBD1, which stays unverified in the absence of DNA. Germline assignment: CDR1 MNHEY and CDR2 SVGEGT. The CDR3 extends over 12 amino acids. This chain's CDR3 is CASPTGVRGYTF.

The chain is built from TRBV28 and TRBJ2-7; TCRdb gives TRBD1 as the D gene, but with no DNA this cannot be confirmed. This CDR3 comprises 13 residues. CDR1 is MDHEN and CDR2 is SYDVKM in the germline V gene. CDR3 sequence: CASSLVDGGEQYF.

The chain joins TRBV4-2 to TRBJ1-3; TCRdb proposes TRBD1, but this gene call is untestable without DNA. The length of the CDR3 is 15 residues. Germline V gene lookup returns CDR1 LGHNA and CDR2 YNFKEQ. This CDR3 reads CASSQETGSGNTIYF.